This record covers a single TCR beta chain. Its cognate antigen is unknown. This specimen comes from a study of CD8 T cells in Susac syndrome. Study findings and constraints: A relatively small number of individuals underwent TCR sequencing and HLA analysis.

Sequencing of TCR beta, carried out with a high-throughput approach, was applied to CD8+ and CD4+ T cells from the blood. TEMRA cells were FACS-enriched, and CD8+ and CD4+ T cells were isolated negatively. The CDR3 has 14 amino acids. Trimming took 1 base from V and 7 from J, leaving 11 bases between them. CDR1 is LGHDT and CDR2 is YNNKEL in the germline V gene (reference sequence). RNA in amounts of about 0.5 to 1 ug was reverse transcribed with random hexamers. Amplification of TCR beta CDR3 used immunoSEQ multiplex PCR across 54 Vbeta and 13 Jbeta. One entry per CDR3 protein, called by TCRdb with MiXCR from the immunoSEQ multiplex PCR reads. Altogether 120,000 or so distinct CDR3 sequences are present, 94% being singletons, with the ten largest covering approximately 0.089%.

The sequenced sample consisted of CD4+ T cells from PBMCs. The clonotype comes from a human donor in good health. The chain is built from TRBV3-1 and TRBJ2-1, with D possibly matching TRBD2 (6 bases). CDR3 DNA sequence: TGTGCCAGCAGCCAAGGGGCGGGGAGGAATGAGCAGTTCTTC. Its protein product is CASSQGAGRNEQFF.